This TCR beta chain was sequenced in a study of control samples from healthy donors and cancer patients. TCRdb's copy holds only in-frame clones and misses some; the assay was immunoSEQ multiplex PCR. The sample consists of some 58,000 clones, roughly 86% of them appearing once. Germline CDR1 MNHEY, CDR2 SMNVEV (reference sequence). Trimming took 3 bases from V and 7 from J, leaving 18 bases between them. The CDR3 totals 16 residues. The TCR sequence derives from a woman aged 55-69 years with lung cancer. Sequencing input: PBMCs. This chain uses TRBV27 with TRBJ2-2; perhaps TRBD1 as D (6 bases). The DNA of the CDR3 is TGTGCCAGCAGTTTTTGGGCAGGGGATGAGGGCGGGGAGCTGTTTTTT. Its translation: CASSFWAGDEGGELFF.